The 9 T cell receptor beta chains presented below share a single source sample, sequenced in a study of immune evolution from preneoplasia to lung adenocarcinoma (dated by TCRdb to the early 2020s). Libraries were built with the immunoSEQ multiplex PCR assay. TCRdb took this table from immuneACCESS and kept in-frame rearrangements with V and J called. Such tables lack part of the clones; where checked against another copy, unresolved V genes explain under half of the gap, and the rest is unexplained. The sample profile shows 30,000 to 45,000 clones; 74% of them were found once. The ten most abundant clones make up approximately 6.2% of the sample. Sequencing was done on a sample of FFPE invasive lung adenocarcinoma tissue. The cell subset or site label on this specimen signifies: frankly invasive lung adenocarcinoma (ADC). The receptors come from a person between 60 and 69 years old with lung adenocarcinoma.

The chain combines TRBV29-1 with TRBJ2-1; D perhaps matches TRBD1 (6 bases). Per germline, CDR1 SQVTM and CDR2 ANQGSEA. This CDR3 is built from 14 residues. The V end was cut by 6 bases, the J end by 9 bases, with 21 bases between. The CDR3 sequence: CSVHRDPRSGEQFF. As DNA, the CDR3 is TGCAGCGTCCACAGGGACCCCCGGTCGGGTGAGCAGTTCTTC.

The J gene is TRBJ2-7, the V gene TRBV6-1, with D possibly being TRBD1 (9 bases). V lost 7 bases to trimming and J lost 3 bases, with 16 bases between them. The CDR3 spans 14 residues. Germline CDR1 is MNHNS and CDR2 is SASEGT. The CDR3 loop is CASISGTGYYEQYF. DNA for the CDR3: TGTGCCAGCATTAGCGGGACAGGGTACTACGAGCAGTACTTC.

The chain combines TRBV7-6 with TRBJ1-6; D is ambiguous. The V gene's germline CDR1 is SGHVS and CDR2 FNYEAQ. The CDR3 is made up of 15 amino acids. V lost 2 bases and J lost 10, with 15 bases in between. The CDR3, as DNA: TGTGCCAGCAGCTTATCGACGGGCTCGGGGTCACCCCTCCACTTT. It yields the protein CASSLSTGSGSPLHF. Combining the CDR3 with reference TRBV7-6 and TRBJ1-6 gives the whole variable domain GAGVSQSPRYKVTKRGQDVALRCDPISGHVSLYWYRQALGQGPEFLTYFNYEAQQDKSGLPNDRFSAERPEGSISTLTIQRTEQRDSAMYRCASSLSTGSGSPLHFGNGTRLTVT.

The gene calls are TRBV7-2 and TRBJ2-6; a weak D match, TRBD1 (5 bases). V was shortened by 4 bases and J by 1 base, with 5 bases between the two germline ends. Germline CDR1 reads SGHTA; CDR2 reads FQGNSA. This CDR3 has 14 amino acids. This CDR3 reads CASSSGSGANVLTF. CDR3 coding DNA: TGTGCCAGCAGCTCAGGGTCTGGGGCCAACGTCCTGACTTTC.

This clone showed up just once. A junction boundary mismatches the germline segment, possibly from a read error. The chain recombines TRBV15 with TRBJ1-2, with D tentatively TRBD1 (6 bases). The CDR3 length is 14 residues. CDR1 and CDR2 from the germline V gene are LNHNV and YYDKDF (reference sequence). CDR3 sequence (DNA): TGTGCCACCAGCAGATCGGGGTCCCTCGGGGGCTATACCTTC. It is translated as CATSRSGSLGGYTF.

The chain combines TRBV19 with TRBJ2-2, with a weak D call TRBD2 (6 bases). The CDR3 extends over 14 amino acids. The V and J ends lost 3 bases and 8 bases respectively, with 13 bases between them. Germline values: CDR1 LNHDA, CDR2 SQIVND (reference sequence). CDR3 sequence: CASSIEGGTGELFF. CDR3 bases: TGTGCCAGTAGTATCGAGGGCGGGACGGGGGAGCTGTTTTTT.

The chain joins TRBV9 to TRBJ2-5; 7 bases map to TRBD2. V gave up 1 base and J gave up 2 bases; unmatched junction bases: 5. The CDR3 spans 15 residues. Per the germline V gene, CDR1 is SGDLS and CDR2 is YYNGEE. Here the CDR3 DNA reads TGTGCCAGCAGCGTATCGCTAGCGGAACAAGAGACCCAGTACTTC. This sequence encodes CASSVSLAEQETQYF.

V is TRBV6-6 and J is TRBJ2-7, with 7 nucleotides matching TRBD1. Germline trimming cut 4 bases from V and 4 bases from J; bases unmatched to any gene: 4. This CDR3 has 13 amino acids. Germline V gives CDR1 MNHNY, CDR2 SVGAGI (reference sequence). The CDR3 region has the DNA TGTGCCAGCAGTTTTAGGGACAGATACGAGCAGTACTTC. Residues: CASSFRDRYEQYF.

Only a few counts were recorded for this clone. The chain joins TRBV5-1 to TRBJ2-7; TRBD1 agrees at 8 bases. The germline CDR1 and CDR2 sequences are SGHRS and YFSETQ. J was trimmed by 5 bases and V by 0 bases; bases with no gene match: 4. The CDR3 runs 14 residues. The CDR3 region has the DNA TGCGCCAGCAGCTTGGTGGACAGGGACAACGAGCAGTACTTC. It translates to CASSLVDRDNEQYF.